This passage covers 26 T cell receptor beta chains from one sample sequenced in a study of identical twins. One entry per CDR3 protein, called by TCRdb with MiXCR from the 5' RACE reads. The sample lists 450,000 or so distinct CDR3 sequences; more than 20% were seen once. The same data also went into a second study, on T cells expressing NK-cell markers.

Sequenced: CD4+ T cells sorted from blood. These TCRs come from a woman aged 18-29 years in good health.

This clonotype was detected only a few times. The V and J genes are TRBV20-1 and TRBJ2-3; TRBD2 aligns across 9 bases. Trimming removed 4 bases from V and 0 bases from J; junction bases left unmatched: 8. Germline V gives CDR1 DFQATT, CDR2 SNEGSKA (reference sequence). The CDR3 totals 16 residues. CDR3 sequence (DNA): TGCAGTGCTACTTCACTAGCGGGTCTTAGCACAGATACGCAGTATTTT. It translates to CSATSLAGLSTDTQYF.

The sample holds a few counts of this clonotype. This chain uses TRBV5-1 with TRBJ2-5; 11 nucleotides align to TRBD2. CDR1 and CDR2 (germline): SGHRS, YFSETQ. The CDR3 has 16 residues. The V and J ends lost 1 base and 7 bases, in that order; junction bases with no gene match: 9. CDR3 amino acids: CASSLTSGSTFGTQYF. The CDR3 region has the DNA TGCGCCAGCAGCTTGACTAGCGGGAGCACCTTTGGGACCCAGTACTTC.

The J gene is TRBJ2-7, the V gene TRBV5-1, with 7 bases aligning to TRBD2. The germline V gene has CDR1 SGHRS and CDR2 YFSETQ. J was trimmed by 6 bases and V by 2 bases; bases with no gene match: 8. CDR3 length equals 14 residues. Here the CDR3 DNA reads TGCGCCAGCAGCTTTGATACTAGCGAAGGCGAGCAGTACTTC. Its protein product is CASSFDTSEGEQYF.

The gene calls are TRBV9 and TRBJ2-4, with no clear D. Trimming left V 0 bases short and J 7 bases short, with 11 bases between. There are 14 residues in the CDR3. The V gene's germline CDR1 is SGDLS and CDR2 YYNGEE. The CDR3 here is CASSVDGRANIQYF. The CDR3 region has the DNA TGTGCCAGCAGCGTAGACGGCCGCGCGAACATTCAGTACTTC.

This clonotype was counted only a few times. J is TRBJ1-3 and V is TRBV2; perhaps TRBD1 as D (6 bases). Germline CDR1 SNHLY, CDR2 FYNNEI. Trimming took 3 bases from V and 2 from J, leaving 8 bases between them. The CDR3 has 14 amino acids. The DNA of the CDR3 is TGTGCCAGCAGTGACAACAGGGCTGGAAACACCATATATTTT. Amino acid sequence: CASSDNRAGNTIYF. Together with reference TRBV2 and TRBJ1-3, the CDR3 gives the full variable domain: EPEVTQTPSHQVTQMGQEVILRCVPISNHLYFYWYRQILGQKVEFLVSFYNNEISEKSEIFDDQFSVERPDGSNFTLKIRSTKLEDSAMYFCASSDNRAGNTIYFGEGSWLTVV.

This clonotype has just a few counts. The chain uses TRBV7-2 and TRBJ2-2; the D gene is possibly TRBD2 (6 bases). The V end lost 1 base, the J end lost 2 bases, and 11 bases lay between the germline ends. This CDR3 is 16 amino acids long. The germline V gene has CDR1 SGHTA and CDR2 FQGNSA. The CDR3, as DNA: TGTGCCAGCAGCTTAGAGTACGGGAGAAACACCGGGGAGCTGTTTTTT. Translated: CASSLEYGRNTGELFF.

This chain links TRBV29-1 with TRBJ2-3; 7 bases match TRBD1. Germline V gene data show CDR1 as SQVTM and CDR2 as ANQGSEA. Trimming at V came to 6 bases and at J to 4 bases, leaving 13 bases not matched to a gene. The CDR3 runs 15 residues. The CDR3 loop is CSVKDRDYHADTQYF. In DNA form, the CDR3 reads TGCAGCGTCAAAGACAGGGATTATCACGCAGATACGCAGTATTTT.

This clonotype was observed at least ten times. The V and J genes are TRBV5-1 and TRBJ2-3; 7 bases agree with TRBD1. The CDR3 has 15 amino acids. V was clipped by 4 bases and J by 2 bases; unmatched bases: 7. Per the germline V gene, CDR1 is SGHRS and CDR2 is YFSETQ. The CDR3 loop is CASSVRQGDTDTQYF. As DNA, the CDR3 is TGCGCCAGCAGCGTAAGACAGGGAGACACAGATACGCAGTATTTT.

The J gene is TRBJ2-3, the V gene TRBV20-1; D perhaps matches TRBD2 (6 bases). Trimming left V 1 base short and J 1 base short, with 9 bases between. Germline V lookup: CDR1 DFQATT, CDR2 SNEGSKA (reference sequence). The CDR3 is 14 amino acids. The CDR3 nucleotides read TGCAGTGCTAGAGCGGGAGAGGGCACAGATACGCAGTATTTT. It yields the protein CSARAGEGTDTQYF.

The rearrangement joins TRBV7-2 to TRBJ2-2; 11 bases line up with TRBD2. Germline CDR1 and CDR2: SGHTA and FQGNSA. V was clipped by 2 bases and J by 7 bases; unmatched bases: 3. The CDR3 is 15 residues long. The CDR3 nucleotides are TGTGCCAGCAGCTTATTAGCGGGAGGGCTCGGGGAGCTGTTTTTT. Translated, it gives CASSLLAGGLGELFF.

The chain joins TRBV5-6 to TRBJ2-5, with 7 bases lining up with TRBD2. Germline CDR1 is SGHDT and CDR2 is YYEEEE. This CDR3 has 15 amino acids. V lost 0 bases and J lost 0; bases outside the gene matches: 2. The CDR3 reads CASSLGLAYQETQYF. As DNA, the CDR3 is TGTGCCAGCAGCTTGGGACTAGCTTACCAAGAGACCCAGTACTTC.

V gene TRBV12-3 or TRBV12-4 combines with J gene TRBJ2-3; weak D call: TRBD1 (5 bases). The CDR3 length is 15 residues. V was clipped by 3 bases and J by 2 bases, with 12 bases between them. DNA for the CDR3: TGTGCCAGCAGTTTGGGGCTCGAAAACACAGATACGCAGTATTTT. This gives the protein CASSLGLENTDTQYF.

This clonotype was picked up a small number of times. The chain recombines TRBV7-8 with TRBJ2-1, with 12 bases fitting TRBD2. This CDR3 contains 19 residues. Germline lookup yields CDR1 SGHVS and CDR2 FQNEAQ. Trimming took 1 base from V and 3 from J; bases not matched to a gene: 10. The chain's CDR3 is CASSLVSLAGGLSYNEQFF. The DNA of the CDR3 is TGTGCCAGCAGCTTAGTAAGCCTAGCGGGAGGGTTAAGCTACAATGAGCAGTTCTTC.

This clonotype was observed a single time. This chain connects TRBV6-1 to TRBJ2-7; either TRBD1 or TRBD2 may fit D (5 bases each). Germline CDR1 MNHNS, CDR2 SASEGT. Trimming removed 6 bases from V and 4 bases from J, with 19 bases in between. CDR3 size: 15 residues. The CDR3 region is CASSGRGQGRYEQYF. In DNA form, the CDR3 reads TGTGCCAGCAGCGGCCGAGGGCAGGGCCGTTACGAGCAGTACTTC.

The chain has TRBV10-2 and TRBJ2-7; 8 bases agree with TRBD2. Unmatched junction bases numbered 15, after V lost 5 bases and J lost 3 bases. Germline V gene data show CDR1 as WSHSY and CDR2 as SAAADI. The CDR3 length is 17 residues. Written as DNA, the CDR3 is TGCGCCAGCAGTCACGAGCCCTCCGGGACTAGTTTCTACGAGCAGTACTTC. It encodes CASSHEPSGTSFYEQYF.

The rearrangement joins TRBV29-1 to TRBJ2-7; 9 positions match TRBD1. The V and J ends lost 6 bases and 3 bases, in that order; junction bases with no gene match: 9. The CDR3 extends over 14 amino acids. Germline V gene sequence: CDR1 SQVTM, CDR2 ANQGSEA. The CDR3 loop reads CSVDTGTGSYEQYF. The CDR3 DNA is TGCAGCGTGGACACCGGGACAGGGAGCTACGAGCAGTACTTC.

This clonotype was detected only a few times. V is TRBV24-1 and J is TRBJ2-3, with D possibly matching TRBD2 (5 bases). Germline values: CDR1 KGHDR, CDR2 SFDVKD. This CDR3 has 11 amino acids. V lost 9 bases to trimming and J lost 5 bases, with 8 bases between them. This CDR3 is CATGEGDTQYF. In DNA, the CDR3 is TGTGCCACCGGCGAGGGAGATACGCAGTATTTT.

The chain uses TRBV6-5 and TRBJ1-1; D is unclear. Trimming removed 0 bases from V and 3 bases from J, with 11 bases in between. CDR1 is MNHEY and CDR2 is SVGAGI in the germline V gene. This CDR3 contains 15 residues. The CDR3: CASSYSGGRDTEAFF. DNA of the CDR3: TGTGCCAGCAGTTACTCTGGTGGCCGGGACACTGAAGCTTTCTTT.

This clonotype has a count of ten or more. The CDR3 sequence: CASSPDRVGNTEAFF. The CDR3 DNA sequence: TGTGCCAGCAGCCCCGACAGGGTCGGGAACACTGAAGCTTTCTTT. The chain is built from TRBV12-3 or TRBV12-4 and TRBJ1-1, with TRBD1 matching over 7 bases. The CDR3 sequence is 15 residues long. The V segment lost 6 bases and the J segment 1 base; nucleotides outside the gene matches: 8.

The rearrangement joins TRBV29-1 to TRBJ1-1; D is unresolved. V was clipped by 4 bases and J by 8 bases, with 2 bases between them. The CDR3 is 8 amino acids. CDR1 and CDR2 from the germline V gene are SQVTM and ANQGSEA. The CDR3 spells CSVGEAFF. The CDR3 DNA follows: TGCAGCGTTGGGGAAGCTTTCTTT.

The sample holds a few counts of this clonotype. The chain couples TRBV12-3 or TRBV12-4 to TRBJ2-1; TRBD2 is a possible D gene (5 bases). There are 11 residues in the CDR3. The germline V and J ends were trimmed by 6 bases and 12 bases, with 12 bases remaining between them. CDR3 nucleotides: TGTGCCAGCAGGATTATGGGGAGGCAGTTCTTC. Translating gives CASRIMGRQFF.

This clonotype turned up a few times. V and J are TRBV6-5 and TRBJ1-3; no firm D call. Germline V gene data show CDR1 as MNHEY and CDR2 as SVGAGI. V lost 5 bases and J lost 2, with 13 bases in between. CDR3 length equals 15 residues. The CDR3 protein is CASSHGSVTGNTIYF. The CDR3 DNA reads TGTGCCAGCAGTCACGGGTCGGTTACTGGAAACACCATATATTTT.

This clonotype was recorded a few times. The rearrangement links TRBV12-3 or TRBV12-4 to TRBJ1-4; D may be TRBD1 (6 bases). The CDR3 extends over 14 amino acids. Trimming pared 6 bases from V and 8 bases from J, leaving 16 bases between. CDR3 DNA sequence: TGTGCCAGCAGAGAAGGGCAGGGGAGGGAAAAACTGTTTTTT. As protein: CASREGQGREKLFF.

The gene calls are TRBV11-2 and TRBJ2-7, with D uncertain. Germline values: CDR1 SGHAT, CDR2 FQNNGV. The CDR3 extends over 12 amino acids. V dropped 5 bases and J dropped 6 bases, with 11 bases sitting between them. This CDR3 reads CASSPLWSEQYF. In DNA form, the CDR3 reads TGTGCCAGCAGCCCGCTCTGGAGCGAGCAGTACTTC.

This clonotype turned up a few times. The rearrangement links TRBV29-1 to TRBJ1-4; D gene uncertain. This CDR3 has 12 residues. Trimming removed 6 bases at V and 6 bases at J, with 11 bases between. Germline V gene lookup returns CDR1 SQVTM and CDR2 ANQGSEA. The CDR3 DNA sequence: TGCAGCGTACTCCGGGGAGATGAAAAACTGTTTTTT. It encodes CSVLRGDEKLFF.

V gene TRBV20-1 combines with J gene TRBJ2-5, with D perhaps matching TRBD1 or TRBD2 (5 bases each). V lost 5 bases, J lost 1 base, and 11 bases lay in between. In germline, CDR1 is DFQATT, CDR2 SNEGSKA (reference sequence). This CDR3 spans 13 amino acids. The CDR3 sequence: CSASRDGQETQYF. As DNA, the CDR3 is TGCAGTGCTTCCCGGGACGGCCAAGAGACCCAGTACTTC.